This entry features one T cell receptor beta chain sequence. The V and J ends lost 0 bases and 5 bases respectively, with 10 bases between them. Per germline, CDR1 LGHNA and CDR2 YNFKEQ. The CDR3 runs to 14 residues. The data derive from a study of blood T cell repertoires in COVID-19. Ages ranged from about 18 to 90 years, with residence in 24 US areas. Recovered participants had two consecutive negative NP/OP PCR tests, healthcare professional clearance, or symptom resolution. Source study methods: Amplification of reference gene primers provided the estimated nucleated cell counts. Profiled with immunoSEQ multiplex PCR; TCRdb holds only in-frame clones, not every one. That table gives V, J and clone size, and the DNA gave D and trimming. The table has roughly 300,000 clones, approximately 92% seen once.

The chain links TRBV4-2 to TRBJ1-1, with D hard to call. This clonotype was sampled from a woman aged 25 to 39 who had recovered from COVID-19. The source material was PBMCs or T cells enriched from blood (not recorded which). CDR3 residues: CASSQEAGATEAFF. Written as DNA, the CDR3 is TGTGCCAGCAGCCAAGAGGCGGGAGCGACTGAAGCTTTCTTT.